Detailed here is one TCR beta chain. This receptor's antigen is unknown. Base-call qualities are not available, and no considerably larger clone is one nucleotide away. Trimming takes 4 bases from V and 0 bases from J, and the germline ends sit 12 bases apart. Taken from the germline V gene (reference sequence), the CDR1 and CDR2 loops are SEHNR and FQNEAQ. From the cysteine up to the phenylalanine, the CDR3 has a length of 15 residues. Only the CDR3 portion is preserved as DNA: 45 bases, with reading frame beginning at the first base. Donors were roughly 40 systemically healthy Caucasian individuals from Russia aged roughly 6 to 90 years. Each donor gave 9 to 10 milliliters of peripheral blood, collected into EDTA-treated Vacutainer tubes. Ficoll-Paque density-gradient centrifugation was used to isolate PBMCs, with at least 6.5 million obtained per sample. Trizol reagent was used to extract total RNA from the PBMCs, yielding at least 5 micrograms per sample. For every donor, an aliquot of PBMCs went through flow cytometry to measure the percentages of naive CD45RAhigh/CD27high T cells.

This sample is drawn from a study of blood T cells in healthy people across ages (dated by TCRdb to the mid-2010s). Regarding the study in general: Template switching captured roughly one uniquely barcoded TCR beta cDNA molecule per two T cells in model experiments. Age-related changes in TCR beta repertoire diversity were measured in the study by deep sequencing normalized with unique cDNA molecular identifiers. To avoid experimental bias, donors of different ages were distributed randomly across sequencing lanes. Donors were grouped into four age groups: young (average approximately 16 years), middle-aged (about 38), aged (62) and long-lived (about 90). For two donors (one aged 18 to 30 and one aged 80 or older), the study analyzed two additional independent replicas of 1 million unique cDNA reads from the same blood draw. Here is what the overall study found, with its caveats: As age increased, observed TCR beta diversity per million T cells dropped in a roughly linear way, and a significant reduction was already evident by age 40. Compared with the aged group, the long-lived group had more naive CD4+ T cells, fewer expanded clones and increased TCR diversity, a pattern suggesting age selection. There was a strong correlation between observed TCR beta diversity and the percentage of naive T cells measured by flow cytometry. Conclusive comparison of naive and antigen-experienced compartments was prevented by the profiling of bulk unsorted PBMCs. Because the CMV infection status of the donors was unknown, age-related changes in expanded clonotypes may potentially have been confounded. Estimates of total diversity based on one million sequenced T cells were regarded as lower bounds and as underestimates.

The method behind the library was 5' RACE. The data were produced on an Illumina HiSeq 2500. A second about 7 to 12 cycle PCR used a sample-barcoded 5' primer and a J-beta primer mix. A template-switch 5' adaptor carrying 12 random nucleotides introduced a unique molecular identifier onto each TCR beta cDNA molecule. At least 3 million CDR3-containing paired-end reads were obtained from each sample. All of the RNA was converted into first-strand cDNA using the Mint cDNA synthesis kit, with a TRBC-specific oligonucleotide serving as the primer. All cDNA was treated with uracil-DNA glycosylase and then went through a first 18-cycle PCR with the universal primers M1SS and BC2_uni_R. On the authors' methods: Each sample was normalized by randomly selecting 1 million high-quality reads, each carrying a distinct molecular identifier. Reads with shared molecular identifiers were discarded instead of being binned into consensus sequences. MiTCR, run with a Q25 quality threshold and the strictest error-elimination algorithm, handled CDR3 identification, clonotype clustering and error correction. A nonparametric unseen species model with Euler transformation was used to estimate a lower bound on total TCR beta diversity. TCRdb reran the public reads through fastp at Q25 and MiXCR, keeping productive beta chains. Each entry is one CDR3 protein sequence, shown with its most common DNA and genes. In this record, the V and J calls reflect TCRdb's handling and not the investigators' own analysis. This sample comprises about 670,000 distinct CDR3 sequences, 52% of them detected only once. The ten largest clones capture roughly 13% of the sample.

The sequence was obtained from a woman older than 75 in good health. Recombination joined TRBV7-9 with TRBJ1-2, with the identity of the D gene unclear. The sequencing sample was made of blood. The CDR3 reads as follows: CASSYWESPNYGYTF. Read as DNA, the sequence is TGTGCCAGCAGCTACTGGGAATCCCCTAACTATGGCTACACCTTC.